This is a list of T cell receptor beta chains from one sample in a study of blood T cell repertoires in COVID-19. TCRdb's table, derived via immunoSEQ multiplex PCR, lists solely in-frame clones and lacks some. The sample records roughly 87,000 clones, 70% to 85% being singletons. The specimen sequenced was peripheral blood. The receptors shown here come from a woman in her sixties with acute or convalescent COVID-19. Each CDR3 is given with its conserved first and last residue. The D gene is left open where the match is weak. Clone sizes are given selectively: once, few, many, or a class where the clone is expanded.

abundance: NA
v_gene: TRBV10-3
j_gene: TRBJ1-2
d_gene: NA
CDR3aa: CAISDQGSYGYTF
CDR3nt: TGTGCCATCAGTGACCAGGGGAGCTATGGCTACACCTTC

abundance: NA
v_gene: TRBV5-1
j_gene: TRBJ2-7
d_gene: TRBD2
CDR3aa: CASASTSGTYEQYF
CDR3nt: TGCGCCAGTGCGTCAACTAGCGGCACCTACGAGCAGTACTTC

abundance: NA
v_gene: TRBV12-5
j_gene: TRBJ1-1
d_gene: NA
CDR3aa: CASGGQDTEAFF
CDR3nt: TGTGCTAGTGGCGGTCAGGACACTGAAGCTTTCTTT

abundance: NA
v_gene: TRBV5-1
j_gene: TRBJ1-1
d_gene: TRBD1
CDR3aa: CASTDRAGTEAFF
CDR3nt: TGCGCCAGCACGGACAGGGCGGGAACTGAAGCTTTCTTT

abundance: NA
v_gene: TRBV7-3
j_gene: TRBJ2-5
d_gene: TRBD2
CDR3aa: CASSLSSGQETQYF
CDR3nt: TGTGCCAGCAGCTTAAGTAGCGGGCAAGAGACCCAGTACTTC

abundance: few
v_gene: TRBV11-3
j_gene: TRBJ2-5
d_gene: NA
CDR3aa: CASSLNRRETQYF
CDR3nt: TGTGCCAGCAGCTTAAACAGGCGGGAGACCCAGTACTTC

abundance: NA
v_gene: TRBV6-5
j_gene: TRBJ1-4
d_gene: TRBD1
CDR3aa: CASRRQGGEKLFF
CDR3nt: TGTGCCAGCAGAAGACAGGGAGGTGAAAAACTGTTTTTT

abundance: few
v_gene: TRBV5-5
j_gene: TRBJ2-7
d_gene: NA
CDR3aa: CASSPPHGSYEQYF
CDR3nt: TGTGCCAGCAGCCCTCCCCACGGCTCCTACGAGCAGTACTTC

abundance: NA
v_gene: TRBV27
j_gene: TRBJ2-5
d_gene: NA
CDR3aa: CASSLFGQGMGETQYF
CDR3nt: TGTGCCAGCAGTTTATTTGGGCAGGGGATGGGGGAGACCCAGTACTTC

abundance: few
v_gene: TRBV7-9
j_gene: TRBJ2-1
d_gene: TRBD2
CDR3aa: CASSIPGLAANEQFF
CDR3nt: TGTGCCAGCAGCATACCGGGACTAGCGGCCAATGAGCAGTTCTTC

abundance: NA
v_gene: TRBV2
j_gene: TRBJ2-7
d_gene: TRBD2
CDR3aa: CASITTSDIEQYF
CDR3nt: TGTGCCAGCATAACTACTAGCGACATCGAGCAGTACTTC

abundance: NA
v_gene: TRBV10-3
j_gene: TRBJ1-2
d_gene: TRBD1
CDR3aa: CATGQGHYGYTF
CDR3nt: TGTGCCACCGGACAGGGACACTATGGCTACACCTTC

abundance: NA
v_gene: TRBV6-5
j_gene: TRBJ1-6
d_gene: NA
CDR3aa: CASSPGSYNSPLHF
CDR3nt: TGTGCCAGCAGTCCAGGGTCCTATAATTCACCCCTCCACTTT

abundance: NA
v_gene: TRBV6-5
j_gene: TRBJ2-2
d_gene: NA
CDR3aa: CASSRGQTTAGELFF
CDR3nt: TGTGCCAGCAGTCGCGGACAGACAACGGCCGGGGAGCTGTTTTTT

abundance: NA
v_gene: TRBV3-1/TRBV3-2
j_gene: TRBJ2-7
d_gene: TRBD2
CDR3aa: CASSLGLAGLYEQYF
CDR3nt: TGTGCCAGCAGCTTAGGACTAGCGGGTCTCTACGAGCAGTACTTC

abundance: NA
v_gene: TRBV27
j_gene: TRBJ2-2
d_gene: NA
CDR3aa: CASSFRSGTNTGELFF
CDR3nt: TGTGCCAGCAGTTTCAGGTCGGGGACTAACACCGGGGAGCTGTTTTTT

abundance: NA
v_gene: TRBV7-8
j_gene: TRBJ2-2
d_gene: NA
CDR3aa: CASSLTGPGELFF
CDR3nt: TGTGCCAGCAGCTTAACAGGGCCCGGGGAGCTGTTTTTT

abundance: NA
v_gene: TRBV3-1/TRBV3-2
j_gene: TRBJ2-7
d_gene: NA
CDR3aa: CASSQVGVYEQYF
CDR3nt: TGTGCCAGCAGCCAAGTCGGGGTTTACGAGCAGTACTTC

abundance: NA
v_gene: TRBV5-5
j_gene: TRBJ2-7
d_gene: NA
CDR3aa: CASSPQTVSYEQYF
CDR3nt: TGTGCCAGCAGCCCCCAGACAGTCTCCTACGAGCAGTACTTC

abundance: once
v_gene: TRBV10-2
j_gene: TRBJ1-5
d_gene: NA
CDR3aa: CASRTGNQPQHF
CDR3nt: TGCGCCAGCCGGACAGGCAATCAGCCCCAGCATTTT

abundance: few
v_gene: TRBV19
j_gene: TRBJ1-5
d_gene: TRBD1
CDR3aa: CASSFTGVSNQPQHF
CDR3nt: TGTGCCAGTAGTTTCACAGGGGTCTCCAATCAGCCCCAGCATTTT

abundance: once
v_gene: TRBV3-1/TRBV3-2
j_gene: TRBJ1-4
d_gene: NA
CDR3aa: CASSLRGEKLFF
CDR3nt: TGTGCCAGCAGCCTACGGGGTGAAAAACTGTTTTTT

abundance: NA
v_gene: TRBV19
j_gene: TRBJ2-1
d_gene: TRBD2
CDR3aa: CASSIGGGAWSEQFF
CDR3nt: TGTGCCAGTAGTATAGGCGGGGGGGCCTGGAGTGAGCAGTTCTTC

abundance: NA
v_gene: TRBV18
j_gene: TRBJ1-1
d_gene: NA
CDR3aa: CASSGQMNTEAFF
CDR3nt: TGTGCCAGCTCTGGACAGATGAACACTGAAGCTTTCTTT

abundance: NA
v_gene: TRBV9
j_gene: TRBJ1-6
d_gene: NA
CDR3aa: CASSFASGLSNSPLHF
CDR3nt: TGTGCCAGCAGCTTCGCATCAGGGTTGAGTAATTCACCCCTCCACTTT

abundance: NA
v_gene: TRBV2
j_gene: TRBJ2-5
d_gene: NA
CDR3aa: CASSGGQNSETQYF
CDR3nt: TGTGCCAGCAGTGGAGGACAAAACTCGGAGACCCAGTACTTC

abundance: NA
v_gene: TRBV6-1
j_gene: TRBJ1-4
d_gene: NA
CDR3aa: CASSEDWGGREKLFF
CDR3nt: TGTGCCAGCAGTGAAGACTGGGGAGGGCGAGAAAAACTGTTTTTT

abundance: NA
v_gene: TRBV7-2
j_gene: TRBJ2-1
d_gene: TRBD2
CDR3aa: CASSPYYRLAEQFF
CDR3nt: TGTGCCAGCAGTCCATACTACAGACTAGCGGAGCAGTTCTTC

abundance: NA
v_gene: TRBV7-9
j_gene: TRBJ2-7
d_gene: NA
CDR3aa: CASSLETENYEQYF
CDR3nt: TGTGCCAGCAGCTTAGAGACGGAGAATTACGAGCAGTACTTC

abundance: NA
v_gene: TRBV7-2
j_gene: TRBJ1-4
d_gene: TRBD1
CDR3aa: CASSLVTGEDEKLFF
CDR3nt: TGTGCCAGCAGCTTGGTGACAGGGGAGGACGAAAAACTGTTTTTT

abundance: NA
v_gene: TRBV29-1
j_gene: TRBJ1-4
d_gene: NA
CDR3aa: CSVEDSNSGKLFF
CDR3nt: TGCAGCGTTGAAGATAGTAATTCGGGAAAACTGTTTTTT

abundance: NA
v_gene: TRBV3-1/TRBV3-2
j_gene: TRBJ1-1
d_gene: NA
CDR3aa: CASSQVGATEAFF
CDR3nt: TGTGCCAGCAGCCAGGTAGGGGCGACTGAAGCTTTCTTT

abundance: NA
v_gene: TRBV29-1
j_gene: TRBJ2-7
d_gene: NA
CDR3aa: CSVEKRGAPYEQYF
CDR3nt: TGCAGCGTTGAAAAAAGGGGCGCACCCTACGAGCAGTACTTC

abundance: once
v_gene: TRBV5-1
j_gene: TRBJ2-4
d_gene: TRBD1
CDR3aa: CASSSRQGDGKNIQYF
CDR3nt: TGCGCCAGCAGCTCCCGACAGGGGGACGGCAAAAACATTCAGTACTTC

abundance: NA
v_gene: TRBV11-3
j_gene: TRBJ1-1
d_gene: TRBD1
CDR3aa: CASRGRHRGWGTEAFF
CDR3nt: TGTGCCAGCAGAGGGAGGCACAGGGGCTGGGGCACTGAAGCTTTCTTT

abundance: NA
v_gene: TRBV6-6
j_gene: TRBJ1-1
d_gene: NA
CDR3aa: CASSRPTGKRNTEAFF
CDR3nt: TGTGCCAGCAGTCGACCTACAGGGAAAAGGAACACTGAAGCTTTCTTT

abundance: NA
v_gene: TRBV6-5
j_gene: TRBJ2-3
d_gene: NA
CDR3aa: CASLGGATDTQYF
CDR3nt: TGTGCCAGCTTGGGGGGGGCCACAGATACGCAGTATTTT

abundance: once
v_gene: TRBV9
j_gene: TRBJ1-3
d_gene: TRBD1
CDR3aa: CASSVLTGGTGNTIYF
CDR3nt: TGTGCCAGCAGCGTCCTCACAGGGGGCACTGGAAACACCATATATTTT

abundance: NA
v_gene: TRBV7-9
j_gene: TRBJ2-5
d_gene: NA
CDR3aa: CASSLGGGNQETQYF
CDR3nt: TGTGCCAGCAGCTTAGGCGGGGGCAACCAAGAGACCCAGTACTTC

abundance: NA
v_gene: TRBV7-7
j_gene: TRBJ1-1
d_gene: NA
CDR3aa: CASSFTQNTEAFF
CDR3nt: TGTGCTAGCAGCTTTACACAGAACACTGAAGCTTTCTTT

abundance: once
v_gene: TRBV6-1
j_gene: TRBJ2-7
d_gene: TRBD1
CDR3aa: CASSEDRGEQYF
CDR3nt: TGTGCCAGCAGTGAAGACAGGGGGGAGCAGTACTTC

abundance: NA
v_gene: TRBV5-1
j_gene: TRBJ2-5
d_gene: TRBD2
CDR3aa: CASSPSSGGALETQYF
CDR3nt: TGCGCCAGCAGCCCCTCTAGCGGGGGGGCCTTGGAGACCCAGTACTTC

abundance: few
v_gene: TRBV12-5
j_gene: TRBJ1-3
d_gene: NA
CDR3aa: CASGTQGSGNTIYF
CDR3nt: TGTGCTAGTGGGACACAGGGCTCTGGAAACACCATATATTTT

abundance: NA
v_gene: TRBV11-3
j_gene: TRBJ2-5
d_gene: NA
CDR3aa: CASSLVASAETQYF
CDR3nt: TGTGCCAGCAGCTTAGTGGCTAGCGCAGAGACCCAGTACTTC

abundance: NA
v_gene: TRBV2
j_gene: TRBJ2-5
d_gene: TRBD2
CDR3aa: CASMRGSQETQYF
CDR3nt: TGTGCCAGCATGCGGGGGAGCCAAGAGACCCAGTACTTC

abundance: many
v_gene: TRBV2
j_gene: TRBJ1-5
d_gene: NA
CDR3aa: CASRTDSYSNQPQHF
CDR3nt: TGTGCCAGCAGGACCGACAGCTATAGCAATCAGCCCCAGCATTTT

abundance: NA
v_gene: TRBV3-1/TRBV3-2
j_gene: TRBJ1-1
d_gene: NA
CDR3aa: CASSHEQRTEAFF
CDR3nt: TGTGCCAGCAGCCATGAACAGCGGACTGAAGCTTTCTTT

abundance: NA
v_gene: TRBV6-1
j_gene: TRBJ1-1
d_gene: NA
CDR3aa: CASSESRGTEAFF
CDR3nt: TGTGCCAGCAGTGAATCTCGGGGGACTGAAGCTTTCTTT

abundance: NA
v_gene: TRBV4-3
j_gene: TRBJ2-1
d_gene: NA
CDR3aa: CASSFDPGSYNEQFF
CDR3nt: TGCGCCAGCAGCTTTGACCCGGGTTCCTACAATGAGCAGTTCTTC

abundance: once
v_gene: TRBV6-5
j_gene: TRBJ1-2
d_gene: TRBD1
CDR3aa: CASSSIRDRGGYGYTF
CDR3nt: TGTGCCAGCAGTTCCATCCGGGACAGGGGAGGCTATGGCTACACCTTC

abundance: NA
v_gene: TRBV4-2
j_gene: TRBJ2-3
d_gene: NA
CDR3aa: CASRSRYGGSTDTQYF
CDR3nt: TGTGCCAGCAGGTCAAGATACGGCGGTAGCACAGATACGCAGTATTTT

abundance: NA
v_gene: TRBV11-1
j_gene: TRBJ1-1
d_gene: NA
CDR3aa: CASSLLGGPNTEAFF
CDR3nt: TGTGCCAGCAGCCTACTGGGGGGACCGAACACTGAAGCTTTCTTT

abundance: NA
v_gene: TRBV5-5
j_gene: TRBJ1-6
d_gene: TRBD1
CDR3aa: CASSFRATGTNSPLHF
CDR3nt: TGTGCCAGCAGCTTTAGGGCGACAGGGACTAATTCACCCCTCCACTTT

abundance: NA
v_gene: TRBV3-1/TRBV3-2
j_gene: TRBJ1-1
d_gene: NA
CDR3aa: CASSQDLRAKNTEAFF
CDR3nt: TGTGCCAGCAGCCAAGATCTAAGAGCCAAGAACACTGAAGCTTTCTTT

abundance: NA
v_gene: TRBV3-1/TRBV3-2
j_gene: TRBJ1-4
d_gene: TRBD1
CDR3aa: CASSQEKTGLNEKLFF
CDR3nt: TGTGCCAGCAGCCAAGAAAAGACAGGGCTTAATGAAAAACTGTTTTTT